This T cell receptor (beta chain) is from a study of response to subunit inactivated influenza vaccine (dated by TCRdb to 2016 to 2019). Some background on the complete study: To follow how T cells responded to a trivalent subunit inactivated influenza vaccine, the researchers relied on deep quantitative profiling of the T cell receptor repertoire. Overall study outcomes, separate from this receptor: According to the authors, only a limited number of new T cells may be recruited by each seasonal influenza vaccination.

Counted from cysteine to phenylalanine, this CDR3 has 16 amino acids. Here the CDR3 DNA is all that survives: 48 bases in frame from base 1. Looking up the germline V gene yields CDR1 KGHDR and CDR2 SFDVKD. Unmatched junction bases come to 11, with V trimmed by 8 bases and J by 7 bases. Receptor amplification or capture employed RT-PCR. Data came from an Illumina HiSeq 2500. TCRdb cleaned the public reads at Q25 with fastp, built clones with MiXCR and kept in-frame beta chains. Each record represents a unique CDR3 protein, reported with the most common genes and DNA among its rows. In this sample the table shows a few hundred thousand distinct CDR3 sequences, 12% to 15% of which occur a single time. The ten largest clones add up to around 10% of the sample. Comments on this clonotype: There is no known antigen for this receptor. A much larger clone lies a single base off, so this may be a read error.

Here the sequenced sample was PBMCs from blood, taken 11 to 12 days after vaccination. This receptor chain uses TRBV24-1 and TRBJ2-1, with 12 bases matching TRBD1. The sequence came from a man in his fifties who received an inactivated influenza vaccine. Donor details come from another sample of the same person, matched by shared clones. The nucleotide sequence is TGTGCCACCACTGTTCACGGGACAGGGGGCTCGAATGAGCAGTTCTTC. Translated, it reads CATTVHGTGGSNEQFF.